Listed below are T cell receptor beta chains from one sample, sequenced in a study of post-analysis software for immune sequencing data. One entry per CDR3 protein results from TCRdb running MiXCR on the PCR reads. The table has 750,000 to 950,000 distinct CDR3 sequences, approximately 53% seen once. The specimen was blood. The receptor set was obtained from a girl aged 5 to 17 with multiple sclerosis. CDR3s include the opening cysteine and the closing phenylalanine or tryptophan. A D gene is named only where the DNA matches it firmly. The listing skips clone size in some rows; elsewhere it reads once, few, many or a size class.

v_gene	abundance	j_gene	d_gene	CDR3aa	CDR3nt
TRBV7-3	-	TRBJ2-1	TRBD2	CASSPRAAGSYNEQFF	TGTGCCAGCAGCCCCCGAGCAGCGGGATCCTACAATGAGCAGTTCTTC
TRBV3-1	-	TRBJ2-3	TRBD2	CASRPNGGGFSTDTQYF	TGTGCCAGCAGACCTAATGGCGGGGGATTTAGCACAGATACGCAGTATTTT
TRBV29-1	-	TRBJ2-1	-	CSVEFANYNEQFF	TGCAGCGTTGAATTCGCGAACTACAATGAGCAGTTCTTC
TRBV14	-	TRBJ2-1	-	CASSQGLLKQFF	TGTGCCAGCAGCCAAGGGTTGCTGAAGCAGTTCTTC
TRBV29-1	-	TRBJ2-3	-	CSVEPPRGGTDTQYF	TGCAGCGTAGAGCCCCCCCGGGGTGGCACAGATACGCAGTATTTT
TRBV29-1	once	TRBJ2-6	-	CSVHHGANVLTF	TGCAGCGTTCATCATGGGGCCAACGTCCTGACTTTC
TRBV6-5	-	TRBJ1-5	-	CASSYSKLIGNQPQHF	TGTGCCAGCAGTTACTCGAAACTGATCGGGAATCAGCCCCAGCATTTT
TRBV20-1	few	TRBJ2-7	TRBD2	CSARDIGGSSYEQYF	TGCAGTGCTAGAGATATCGGCGGGAGCTCCTACGAGCAGTACTTC
TRBV6-5	-	TRBJ2-1	-	CASRARRIWGGHEQFF	TGTGCCAGCAGGGCACGGAGGATTTGGGGGGGCCATGAGCAGTTCTTC
TRBV20-1	-	TRBJ2-5	-	CSAQSGYQETQYF	TGCAGTGCCCAGTCCGGCTACCAAGAGACCCAGTACTTC
TRBV4-2	-	TRBJ2-4	TRBD1	CASSQEATGAKNIQYF	TGTGCCAGCAGCCAAGAGGCGACAGGGGCCAAAAACATTCAGTACTTC
TRBV12-3/TRBV12-4	-	TRBJ2-7	TRBD2	CASSLDRLATYEQYF	TGTGCCAGCAGTTTAGATAGACTAGCCACCTACGAGCAGTACTTC
TRBV12-3/TRBV12-4	once	TRBJ2-3	TRBD2	CASSSSGGRTQYF	TGTGCCAGCAGTTCCTCGGGGGGGAGGACGCAGTATTTT
TRBV18	-	TRBJ2-7	TRBD1	CASSPTGKEQYF	TGTGCCAGCTCACCGACAGGGAAGGAGCAGTACTTC
TRBV4-1	-	TRBJ2-3	TRBD2	CASSQGLGRGWVEPTDTQYF	TGCGCCAGCAGCCAAGGATTGGGGAGGGGTTGGGTGGAACCCACAGATACGCAGTATTTT